Listed below are T cell receptor beta chains from one sample, sequenced in a study of blood T cells in healthy people across ages. TCRdb called the 5' RACE reads again in MiXCR, with one record for every CDR3 protein. The table records approximately 600,000 distinct CDR3 sequences, approximately 50% of them present only once. What was sequenced was blood. These receptors were obtained from a man in his sixties in good health. The CDR3 runs from the conserved cysteine through the conserved F or W. Fields, in order: CDR3 protein, CDR3 DNA, D gene, clone size, J gene, V gene. D genes are given only for firm matches. The listing skips clone size in some rows; elsewhere it reads once, few, many or a size class.

CASSPSRVSSSEQYF | TGTGCCAGCAGCCCCTCCAGAGTCTCGTCCTCCGAGCAGTACTTC | - | - | TRBJ2-7 | TRBV7-6
CASSLWGNGYTF | TGTGCCAGCAGTTTGTGGGGAAATGGCTACACCTTC | - | - | TRBJ1-2 | TRBV28
CASTRLTNEKLFF | TGTGCCAGCACCCGACTGACTAATGAAAAACTGTTTTTT | - | - | TRBJ1-4 | TRBV7-9
CASSQGRGPDNEQFF | TGCGCCAGCAGCCAAGGGCGCGGGCCGGACAATGAGCAGTTCTTC | - | - | TRBJ2-1 | TRBV4-1
CSVRGLETQYF | TGCAGCGTAAGGGGCCTTGAGACCCAGTACTTC | - | few | TRBJ2-5 | TRBV20-1
CASSADRNEQFF | TGTGCCAGCAGCGCAGATCGAAATGAGCAGTTCTTC | - | - | TRBJ2-1 | TRBV9
CASSFGQTVTF | TGTGCCAGCAGCTTTGGACAGACCGTCACCTTC | - | - | TRBJ1-2 | TRBV3-1
CASSLQGIGETQYF | TGTGCCAGCAGCTTGCAGGGGATTGGGGAGACCCAGTACTTC | - | many | TRBJ2-5 | TRBV7-2
CAGRIFTGFNTEAFF | TGTGCCGGCAGGATCTTCACAGGGTTCAACACTGAAGCTTTCTTT | - | - | TRBJ1-1 | TRBV12-3/TRBV12-4
CASSSHQGAGYEQYF | TGTGCCAGCAGCTCACACCAGGGGGCTGGTTACGAGCAGTACTTC | TRBD1 | - | TRBJ2-7 | TRBV7-6
CASSPVSGANNEQFF | TGTGCCAGCAGCCCCGTCAGCGGGGCGAACAATGAGCAGTTCTTC | TRBD2 | few | TRBJ2-1 | TRBV7-9
CASSVPGLRFADTQYF | TGTGCCAGCAGCGTACCGGGACTGCGATTCGCAGATACGCAGTATTTT | - | - | TRBJ2-3 | TRBV28
CASSYSRVLSEKLFF | TGTGCCAGCAGTTACTCACGAGTACTTAGTGAAAAACTGTTTTTT | - | - | TRBJ1-4 | TRBV6-5
CASSRGTSGIHEQYF | TGTGCCAGCAGTAGGGGGACTAGCGGCATCCACGAGCAGTACTTC | TRBD2 | - | TRBJ2-7 | TRBV6-5
CASKALPGAGNGYGYTF | TGTGCCAGCAAAGCTCTTCCGGGGGCAGGAAACGGCTATGGCTACACCTTC | - | - | TRBJ1-2 | TRBV7-9
CSLNTGTNTDAFF | TGCAGCCTTAACACAGGGACGAACACTGATGCTTTCTTT | - | - | TRBJ1-1 | TRBV20-1
CASGLVVEGYGYTF | TGTGCCAGTGGACTTGTCGTGGAGGGGTATGGCTACACCTTC | - | - | TRBJ1-2 | TRBV19
CASSQDRVAETQYF | TGTGCCAGCAGCCAAGATCGGGTAGCGGAGACCCAGTACTTC | - | - | TRBJ2-5 | TRBV3-1
CASSQDTGGFGETQYF | TGTGCCAGCAGCCAAGATACAGGGGGTTTTGGAGAGACCCAGTACTTC | TRBD1 | few | TRBJ2-5 | TRBV3-1
CASSNLQGRYSEQFF | TGTGCCAGCAGCAACCTCCAGGGACGGTACAGTGAGCAGTTCTTC | - | - | TRBJ2-1 | TRBV7-2
CASSYSSPTPLLPYEQYF | TGTGCCAGCAGTTACAGTTCCCCCACACCCTTACTCCCTTACGAGCAGTACTTC | - | many | TRBJ2-7 | TRBV27
CASSRIGSYEQYF | TGTGCCAGCAGCAGGATCGGGTCCTACGAGCAGTACTTC | - | - | TRBJ2-7 | TRBV27
CSGTSGDAQETQYF | TGCAGTGGAACTAGCGGGGATGCTCAAGAGACCCAGTACTTC | TRBD2 | - | TRBJ2-5 | TRBV20-1
CASSQDDLRVNTQYF | TGCGCCAGCAGCCAAGATGACCTTAGGGTTAATACGCAGTATTTT | - | - | TRBJ2-3 | TRBV4-1
CASSAQGDIEAFF | TGCGCCAGCAGCGCTCAGGGGGACATTGAAGCTTTCTTT | TRBD1 | once | TRBJ1-1 | TRBV5-1
CATSRGASGGTDTQYF | TGTGCCACCAGCAGAGGGGCTAGCGGGGGTACAGATACGCAGTATTTT | TRBD2 | few | TRBJ2-3 | TRBV15
CASSVGPGQSYEQYF | TGTGCCAGCAGCGTAGGTCCGGGACAAAGCTACGAGCAGTACTTC | - | - | TRBJ2-7 | TRBV9
CSARVGYQETQYF | TGCAGTGCTAGAGTAGGGTACCAAGAGACCCAGTACTTC | - | - | TRBJ2-5 | TRBV20-1
CAISESGSGNTDTQYF | TGTGCCATCAGTGAGTCAGGGAGCGGAAACACAGATACGCAGTATTTT | - | - | TRBJ2-3 | TRBV10-3
CASSLVRYSSYEQYF | TGTGCCAGCAGCTTAGTGAGGTATAGCTCCTACGAACAGTACTTC | - | - | TRBJ2-5 | TRBV11-2
CASSLPGRGRETQFF | TGTGCCAGCAGCCTCCCCGGAAGGGGTAGAGAGACCCAGTTCTTC | - | - | TRBJ2-1 | TRBV3-1
CASRTGRLLMEKLFF | TGTGCCAGCAGGACAGGACGGCTCCTTATGGAAAAACTGTTTTTT | - | - | TRBJ1-4 | TRBV6-2/TRBV6-3
CASSFGTLDSPLHF | TGTGCCAGCAGCTTCGGGACTCTCGATTCACCCCTCCACTTT | - | - | TRBJ1-6 | TRBV5-5
CSARVRRGLNGYTF | TGCAGTGCTAGAGTTCGGCGGGGGTTGAATGGCTACACCTTC | - | - | TRBJ1-2 | TRBV20-1
CSAGGPGQYGYTF | TGCAGTGCTGGTGGACCGGGACAGTATGGCTACACCTTC | TRBD1 | - | TRBJ1-2 | TRBV20-1
CSVGQNSYSEQFF | TGCAGCGTGGGACAGAACTCCTACAGTGAGCAGTTCTTC | TRBD1 | - | TRBJ2-1 | TRBV29-1
CASRDGVYGYTF | TGTGCCAGCAGAGACGGTGTCTATGGCTACACCTTC | - | - | TRBJ1-2 | TRBV6-5
CASSAGSVTDTQYF | TGTGCCAGCAGTGCTGGGTCGGTCACAGATACGCAGTATTTT | - | - | TRBJ2-3 | TRBV2
CASSYPGGAKKTQYF | TGTGCCAGCAGTTACCCGGGGGGCGCGAAGAAGACCCAGTACTTC | - | - | TRBJ2-5 | TRBV28
CACSPDRVQETQYF | TGTGCCTGCAGCCCGGACAGGGTGCAAGAGACCCAGTACTTC | TRBD1 | once | TRBJ2-5 | TRBV12-3/TRBV12-4
CASSVATGDEQYF | TGTGCCAGCAGCGTAGCGACCGGGGACGAGCAGTACTTC | - | once | TRBJ2-7 | TRBV7-9
CASNHGGLSHNEQFF | TGTGCCAGCAACCACGGGGGACTATCTCACAATGAGCAGTTCTTC | TRBD2 | - | TRBJ2-1 | TRBV6-2/TRBV6-3
CASSVAASNQPQHF | TGTGCCAGCAGCGTAGCCGCCAGCAATCAGCCCCAGCATTTT | - | - | TRBJ1-5 | TRBV9
CASSPQPRETQYF | TGTGCCAGCAGCCCTCAACCGCGAGAGACCCAGTACTTC | - | many | TRBJ2-5 | TRBV7-8
CASSLGQIENIQYF | TGCGCCAGCAGCTTAGGACAGATAGAAAACATTCAGTACTTC | - | few | TRBJ2-4 | TRBV5-1
CASSQDEGVAGSYEQYF | TGTGCCAGCAGCCAAGATGAGGGGGTAGCGGGGTCCTACGAGCAGTACTTC | TRBD2 | - | TRBJ2-7 | TRBV4-2
CASRPSGGYETQYF | TGCGCCAGCAGGCCTAGCGGGGGATATGAGACCCAGTACTTC | TRBD2 | few | TRBJ2-5 | TRBV5-1
CASSILTGDEQYF | TGTGCCAGCAGCATCCTGACAGGGGACGAGCAGTACTTC | TRBD1 | - | TRBJ2-7 | TRBV9
CASSLSDGYTF | TGTGCCAGCAGTTTGTCGGATGGCTACACCTTC | - | - | TRBJ1-2 | TRBV12-3/TRBV12-4
CSARDDEAPNNYGYTF | TGCAGTGCTAGAGATGATGAGGCGCCGAATAACTATGGCTACACCTTC | - | - | TRBJ1-2 | TRBV20-1
CSAKTGLSEQYF | TGCAGCGCTAAGACAGGGTTGAGCGAGCAGTACTTC | TRBD1 | few | TRBJ2-7 | TRBV29-1
CASSLIGGYEQYF | TGTGCCAGCAGTTTAATAGGGGGCTACGAGCAGTACTTC | - | - | TRBJ2-7 | TRBV12-3/TRBV12-4
CASSFQGALTEAFF | TGTGCCAGCAGCTTTCAGGGGGCGCTCACTGAAGCTTTCTTT | TRBD1 | - | TRBJ1-1 | TRBV5-5
CAISELADYNEQFF | TGTGCCATCAGTGAACTGGCCGACTACAATGAGCAGTTCTTC | - | few | TRBJ2-1 | TRBV10-3
CSAKTGSDTEAFF | TGCAGCGCCAAGACAGGGTCGGACACTGAAGCTTTCTTT | TRBD1 | - | TRBJ1-1 | TRBV29-1